The rows below give T cell receptor beta chains drawn from one sample of a study of blood T cell repertoires in COVID-19. Using immunoSEQ multiplex PCR, the repertoire was profiled, and TCRdb retains in-frame clones only, with some absent. The table lists some 160,000 clones, approximately 90% of them singletons. The sequencing input was peripheral blood. These receptors came from a man younger than 35 with COVID-19, enrolled during active disease. The CDR3 runs from the conserved cysteine through the conserved F or W.

J gene	V gene	CDR3 protein
TRBJ1-1	TRBV9	CASSPGEEGAYAAFF
TRBJ2-7	TRBV9	CASSPEGSYEQYF
TRBJ2-7	TRBV6-2/TRBV6-3	CASSAGQDEAYEQYF
TRBJ1-2	TRBV7-2	CASSSHEEGYTF
TRBJ1-3	TRBV10-1	CASSSVLGNTIYF
TRBJ2-7	TRBV6-5	CASSPRDRRYEQYF
TRBJ2-6	TRBV10-3	CATLVGSGANVLTF
TRBJ2-7	TRBV2	CASSSGTGYYEQYF
TRBJ2-2	TRBV7-8	CASSHPSENTGELFF
TRBJ2-1	TRBV28	CASSSGLAANNEQFF